This is a list of T cell receptor beta chains from one sample in a study of shared clonotypes between healthy human individuals. TCRdb's table, derived via immunoSEQ multiplex PCR, lists solely in-frame clones and lacks some. This table holds 2 million to 3 million clones, roughly 92% found once. Input material: naive CD4+ T cells sorted from blood. These receptor sequences come from a young man in good health. CDR3s include the opening cysteine and the closing phenylalanine or tryptophan. D genes are given only for firm matches. A row's size may be missing; if present it is once, few, many or a size class.

size	J	V	D	CDR3	DNA
-	TRBJ1-5	TRBV30	TRBD1	CAWSSSDRVGNQPQHF	TGTGCCTGGAGTTCTTCGGACAGGGTCGGCAATCAGCCCCAGCATTTT
-	TRBJ2-5	TRBV5-1	TRBD2	CASSPTGRGAQETQYF	TGCGCCAGCAGCCCCACGGGGCGGGGGGCCCAAGAGACCCAGTACTTC
-	TRBJ1-2	TRBV5-4	-	CASSHPDGLDGYTF	TGTGCCAGCAGCCACCCCGACGGGTTGGATGGCTACACCTTC
-	TRBJ1-5	TRBV21-1	-	CASSNQPGLRNQPQHF	TGTGCCAGCAGCAACCAACCGGGACTAAGGAATCAGCCCCAGCATTTT
-	TRBJ1-2	TRBV20-1	-	CSAWTSGYTF	TGCAGTGCATGGACATCCGGCTACACCTTC
-	TRBJ2-7	TRBV18	-	CASSREIGSSYEQYF	TGTGCCAGCTCACGCGAAATAGGGAGCTCCTACGAGCAGTACTTC
-	TRBJ2-7	TRBV19	-	CASSIGGPSYEQYF	TGTGCCAGTAGTATTGGAGGTCCCTCCTACGAGCAGTACTTC
-	TRBJ2-2	TRBV6-1	-	CASSEAEKTGELFF	TGTGCCAGCAGTGAAGCGGAGAAAACCGGGGAGCTGTTTTTT
-	TRBJ2-2	TRBV6-6	-	CASRTQGTANTGELFF	TGTGCCAGCAGGACTCAGGGGACCGCGAACACCGGGGAGCTGTTTTTT
-	TRBJ1-5	TRBV7-2	TRBD1	CASSLHGRGLQPQHF	TGTGCCAGCAGCTTACATGGCAGGGGGCTACAGCCCCAGCATTTT
-	TRBJ2-2	TRBV5-1	TRBD2	CASSPGLAGIELFF	TGCGCCAGCAGCCCCGGACTAGCGGGGATTGAGCTGTTTTTT
-	TRBJ1-6	TRBV5-4	TRBD1	CASRIRTGFSYNSPLHF	TGTGCCAGCAGGATCAGGACAGGATTCTCCTATAATTCACCCCTCCACTTT
-	TRBJ2-2	TRBV30	TRBD2	CAWSLPTSGGAVRTGELFF	TGTGCCTGGAGTTTACCGACTAGCGGGGGGGCGGTGAGAACCGGGGAGCTGTTTTTT
-	TRBJ2-4	TRBV30	-	CAWSVLSWGNIQYF	TGTGCCTGGAGTGTGCTTTCCTGGGGAAACATTCAGTACTTC
few	TRBJ1-1	TRBV11-2	-	CASSLDRFAVEAFF	TGTGCCAGCAGCTTAGATCGGTTTGCAGTTGAAGCTTTCTTT
-	TRBJ1-5	TRBV2	TRBD1	CASSGTGSQPQHF	TGTGCCAGCAGTGGGACAGGGTCTCAGCCCCAGCATTTT
-	TRBJ2-3	TRBV6-5	TRBD2	CASSWASGGPDTQYF	TGTGCCAGCAGTTGGGCTAGCGGGGGGCCAGATACGCAGTATTTT
-	TRBJ2-1	TRBV5-6	TRBD1	CASSLNRGPSKKTYNEQFF	TGTGCCAGCAGCTTGAACAGGGGGCCGTCAAAAAAGACCTACAATGAGCAGTTCTTC
-	TRBJ1-2	TRBV28	TRBD1	CASSLPQDRVAYGYTF	TGTGCCAGCAGTTTACCTCAGGACAGGGTGGCCTATGGCTACACCTTC
-	TRBJ2-7	TRBV30	TRBD2	CAWRLTSLSYEQYF	TGTGCCTGGAGATTGACTAGCCTCTCCTACGAGCAGTACTTC
-	TRBJ2-7	TRBV5-1	-	CASSIIDRPYEQYF	TGCGCCAGCAGCATCATCGACAGACCTTACGAGCAGTACTTC
-	TRBJ1-6	TRBV27	-	CASSPRHSNSPLHF	TGTGCCAGCAGTCCTAGACATAGTAATTCACCCCTCCACTTT
-	TRBJ2-1	TRBV7-2	-	CASSPRMASANEQFF	TGTGCCAGCAGCCCCCGGATGGCTAGCGCCAATGAGCAGTTCTTC
-	TRBJ2-6	TRBV7-3	-	CASSPTGAYSGANVLTF	TGTGCCAGCAGCCCTACCGGGGCTTACTCTGGGGCCAACGTCCTGACTTTC
few	TRBJ2-7	TRBV18	TRBD1	CASSPAGTGGYEQYF	TGTGCCAGCTCACCCGCCGGGACAGGGGGCTACGAGCAGTACTTC
-	TRBJ1-3	TRBV12-5	-	CASGFLPGNTIYF	TGTGCTAGTGGTTTTTTGCCCGGAAACACCATATATTTT
-	TRBJ2-7	TRBV18	TRBD1	CASSPGQVSYEQYF	TGTGCCAGCTCACCGGGACAGGTGTCCTACGAGCAGTACTTC
-	TRBJ1-1	TRBV13	-	CASSGAPRTEAFF	TGTGCCAGCAGCGGAGCCCCCCGGACTGAAGCTTTCTTT
-	TRBJ2-2	TRBV19	TRBD2	CASKGSGKAGELFF	TGTGCCAGTAAGGGTAGCGGGAAGGCCGGGGAGCTGTTTTTT
-	TRBJ2-7	TRBV9	TRBD2	CASSLGTSGSISEQYF	TGTGCCAGCAGCCTAGGGACTAGCGGGAGCATTAGCGAGCAGTACTTC
-	TRBJ1-1	TRBV9	TRBD1	CASSPGGPRNTEAFF	TGTGCCAGCAGCCCAGGGGGGCCTCGGAACACTGAAGCTTTCTTT
-	TRBJ2-7	TRBV23-1	TRBD1	CASRIRDRDYEQYF	TGCGCCAGCAGAATACGGGACAGGGACTACGAGCAGTACTTC
-	TRBJ2-7	TRBV9	-	CASSVGAALPAEQYF	TGTGCCAGCAGCGTAGGGGCGGCTCTCCCAGCCGAGCAGTACTTC
-	TRBJ2-1	TRBV7-2	-	CASTPDRGPSLGQFF	TGTGCCAGCACCCCAGATCGGGGCCCTAGCCTTGGGCAGTTCTTC
-	TRBJ2-7	TRBV6-1	-	CASRAIKGPYEQYF	TGTGCCAGCAGGGCCATAAAGGGGCCCTACGAGCAGTACTTC
-	TRBJ2-3	TRBV5-6	-	CASSLEGIVTQYF	TGTGCCAGCAGCTTGGAAGGGATCGTTACGCAGTATTTT
-	TRBJ1-2	TRBV28	-	CASSFPLGSPGGYGYTF	TGTGCCAGCAGTTTCCCCCTCGGGAGCCCGGGAGGTTATGGCTACACCTTC
-	TRBJ1-3	TRBV15	-	CATSRGHNSGNTIYF	TGTGCCACCAGCAGAGGGCACAACTCTGGAAACACCATATATTTT
-	TRBJ1-3	TRBV4-1	-	CASSPFAGIGNTIYF	TGCGCCAGCAGCCCCTTTGCGGGAATTGGAAACACCATATATTTT
-	TRBJ2-7	TRBV2	TRBD1	CASSGQGRGYEQYF	TGTGCCAGCAGTGGACAGGGAAGGGGGTACGAGCAGTACTTC